This TCR beta chain comes out of a study of read filtering for tumor transcriptome and immune sequencing. Study-level information: After DNase treatment, RNA was made into whole-transcriptome libraries.

Molecular barcoded adaptors covering alpha/delta and beta/gamma chains were used on roughly 400 ng RNA. MiXCR was run by TCRdb on the reads, yielding one entry per CDR3 protein. The data show approximately 43,000 distinct CDR3 sequences, with around an eighth seen just once and about 29% held by the top ten. Germline-derived CDR1 and CDR2 are SGHVS and FNYEAQ. The CDR3 is made up of 15 amino acids. Whole-study results and caveats: Without single-read clonotypes, shared clonotype proportions correlated more between IR-seq and RNA-seq.

For this clonotype: Its antigen is unknown. A far larger clone differs by one base, so this is likely a read error.

Source material: a population of CD138-negative cells sorted from bone marrow. The chain recombines TRBV7-6 with TRBJ2-1; the match to TRBD2 covers 9 bases. This clonotype was sampled from a donor aged 40 or over with multiple myeloma. The CDR3 nucleotides are TGTGCTTGCAGCTTAGGGGTAGCGGGAGACAATGAGCAGTTCTTC. Translation: CACSLGVAGDNEQFF.